This T cell receptor beta chain appears in the sequencing data of a study of T cell responses to AZD1222 COVID-19 vaccine. Study results and caveats: The donor cohort was predominantly white British with a female majority, and clonal diversity may have been underestimated. The study identified only a handful of AZD1222 recipients as seropositive at baseline. Regions left unmutated in variants are reportedly the target of nearly half of spike-specific TCRs. The repertoires were collected only after the peak T cell response.

Here immunoSEQ multiplex PCR was the method, and the copy in TCRdb shows in-frame clones only, minus some. This table has roughly 140,000 clones, around nine tenths appearing once. With respect to this clone: Its antigen is still unknown.

The V gene's germline CDR1 is SGDLS and CDR2 YYNGEE. The CDR3 covers 13 residues. Unmatched junction bases numbered 3, after V lost 4 bases and J lost 3 bases. This sequence joins TRBV9 and TRBJ1-2; TRBD1 agrees at 7 bases. This specimen consisted of peripheral blood, obtained on day 0 of AZD1222 vaccination. The clonotype originates from an adult in good health. CDR3 nucleotides: TGTGCCAGCAGCCAAACAGGGGACTATGGCTACACCTTC. Its protein is CASSQTGDYGYTF. Supplemented by reference TRBV9 and TRBJ1-2, the full variable domain reads DSGVTQTPKHLITATGQRVTLRCSPRSGDLSVYWYQQSLDQGLQFLIQYYNGEERAKGNILERFSAQQFPDLHSELNLSSLELGDSALYFCASSQTGDYGYTFGSGTRLTVV.